The 24 T cell receptor beta chains below were found in one sample sequenced in a study of blood T cells in healthy people across ages. A second roughly 7 to 12 cycle PCR used barcoded and J-beta primers. Each CDR3 protein is one row after TCRdb ran MiXCR on the 5' RACE reads. The sample contains some 900,000 distinct CDR3 sequences, roughly 52% of which appear only once. The specimen was blood. These receptors originate from a man aged 25 to 45 in good health.

The rearrangement joins TRBV28 to TRBJ1-2, with D perhaps TRBD1 (5 bases). Germline V gene lookup returns CDR1 MDHEN and CDR2 SYDVKM. The CDR3 loop spans 15 amino acids. Trimming took off 3 bases at V and 6 bases at J, with 17 bases between the two ends. The CDR3 DNA reads as TGTGCCAGCAGTTTCCGGGAGGGGTCTTGGGATGGCTACACCTTC. Protein: CASSFREGSWDGYTF.

CDR3 sequence: CSATGLFSSGRNGNEQFF. As DNA, the CDR3 is TGCAGCGCCACGGGACTCTTTTCTAGCGGGAGGAATGGGAATGAGCAGTTCTTC. This chain uses TRBV29-1 with TRBJ2-1; 11 nucleotides match TRBD2. This CDR3 spans 18 amino acids. V trimming: 7 bases; J trimming: 7 bases; junction bases outside the gene matches: 21. Germline lookup yields CDR1 SQVTM and CDR2 ANQGSEA.

The J gene is TRBJ2-5, the V gene TRBV7-8; TRBD2 aligns across 7 bases. CDR3 length equals 16 residues. Unmatched junction bases numbered 5, after V lost 1 base and J lost 0 bases. The germline CDR1 and CDR2 sequences are SGHVS and FQNEAQ. DNA for the CDR3: TGTGCCAGCAGCTTAGATCTAGCGGTGTACCAAGAGACCCAGTACTTC. Its translation is CASSLDLAVYQETQYF.

Only a few counts were recorded for this clonotype. This chain connects TRBV4-3 to TRBJ1-2, with unresolved D. The ends were cut back, 0 bases at V and 4 bases at J, with 12 bases in the middle. Germline V CDR1 and CDR2: LGHNA, YSLEER. The CDR3 totals 15 residues. CDR3 residues: CASSQDAGALYGYTF. The DNA of the CDR3 is TGCGCCAGCAGCCAAGATGCAGGCGCACTCTATGGCTACACCTTC.

CDR3 in amino acids: CSATAGGFTDTQYF. The CDR3 DNA follows: TGCAGTGCTACTGCAGGGGGCTTCACAGATACGCAGTATTTT. The chain joins TRBV20-1 to TRBJ2-3, with 8 bases fitting TRBD1. Germline V gene data show CDR1 as DFQATT and CDR2 as SNEGSKA (reference sequence). This CDR3 is 14 amino acids long. Trimming took 4 bases from V and 2 from J; bases not matched to a gene: 5.

V usage is TRBV4-2 and J usage is TRBJ2-5, with 9 bases lining up with TRBD2. In germline, CDR1 is LGHNA, CDR2 YNFKEQ. This CDR3 is built from 16 residues. After removal of 0 bases from V and 3 bases from J, the junction contained 5 bases not matched to a gene. Written as DNA, the CDR3 is TGTGCCAGCAGCCAAGATGCAAGGACTAGCGAAGAGACCCAGTACTTC. It yields the protein CASSQDARTSEETQYF.

This clonotype appeared a few times. This chain connects TRBV27 to TRBJ2-7; D is possibly TRBD1 or TRBD2 (5 bases each). This CDR3 region has 13 residues. V lost 8 bases, J lost 0 bases, and 11 bases lay in between. The germline V gene encodes CDR1 MNHEY and CDR2 SMNVEV (reference sequence). The CDR3 DNA is TGTGCCAGCGCTCCAGGGAGCTCCTACGAGCAGTACTTC. It codes for CASAPGSSYEQYF.

As for this clonotype: Germline is not matched at one junction end, which may reflect a read error. The CDR3 loop is CASSYMSGANILTF. CDR3 bases: TGTGCCAGCAGTTACATGTCTGGGGCCAACATCCTGACTTTC. The chain recombines TRBV6-5 with TRBJ2-6; D might be TRBD1 (5 bases). The CDR3 contains 14 residues. Germline CDR1 MNHEY, CDR2 SVGAGI.

This clonotype occurred many times. J is TRBJ2-5 and V is TRBV12-3 or TRBV12-4; D unresolved. Trimming removed 5 bases from V and 10 bases from J, with 11 bases in between. The CDR3 has 11 amino acids. The CDR3 nucleotides are TGTGCCAGCAGTAAAAATGGGGACCAGTACTTC. It is translated as CASSKNGDQYF.

At least ten counts were recorded for this clonotype. The chain joins TRBV29-1 to TRBJ2-1; 9 positions agree with TRBD2. The CDR3 extends over 13 amino acids. Per the germline V gene, CDR1 is SQVTM and CDR2 is ANQGSEA. J gave up 12 bases and V 8 bases, and 14 bases lay outside the gene matches. CDR3 in DNA: TGCAGCAATGCGGATAGCGGGGGAAAGGGGCAGTTCTTC. This encodes CSNADSGGKGQFF.

This sequence joins TRBV6-2 or TRBV6-3 and TRBJ2-2; D assignment may be TRBD1 or TRBD2 (5 bases each). V lost 1 base, J lost 4 bases, and 10 bases lay in between. This CDR3 is 15 amino acids long. Per germline, CDR1 MNHEY and CDR2 SVGEGT. For the CDR3, the DNA is TGTGCCAGCAGTTACTTAGATGGGGGCACCGGGGAGCTGTTTTTT. As protein: CASSYLDGGTGELFF.

The chain is built from TRBV6-2 or TRBV6-3 and TRBJ1-6; TRBD1 might be the D (5 bases). Germline V lookup: CDR1 MNHEY, CDR2 SVGEGT. The CDR3 covers 13 residues. V gave up 7 bases and J gave up 7 bases, with 11 bases separating them. The chain's CDR3 is CASTTQENSPLHF. The CDR3 DNA reads TGTGCCAGCACCACACAGGAAAATTCACCCCTCCACTTT.

This chain joins TRBV4-3 and TRBJ2-7; D unresolved. This CDR3 region has 15 residues. Between the trimmed V and J ends, which lost 0 bases and 1 base, there was a span of 10 bases. The germline V gene encodes CDR1 LGHNA and CDR2 YSLEER. This chain's CDR3 is CASSQEEEGSYEQYF. In DNA, the CDR3 is TGCGCCAGCAGCCAAGAAGAAGAAGGTTCCTACGAGCAGTACTTC.

A few counts support this clonotype. The genes are TRBV27 and TRBJ1-2, with 11 bases identical to TRBD1. The V segment lost 6 bases and the J segment 4 bases; nucleotides outside the gene matches: 4. Germline lookup yields CDR1 MNHEY and CDR2 SMNVEV (reference sequence). This CDR3 region has 14 residues. The CDR3 here is CASRRTGGSYGYTF. For the CDR3, the DNA is TGTGCCAGCAGGAGGACAGGGGGCAGCTATGGCTACACCTTC.

The chain recombines TRBV5-8 with TRBJ2-1, with 8 bases lining up with TRBD1. With V trimmed by 4 bases and J by 0 bases, 9 bases remained unmatched. This CDR3 is built from 17 residues. Germline CDR1 is SGHTS and CDR2 is YDEGEE. CDR3 residues: CASSDDRQGTSYNEQFF. Written as DNA, the CDR3 is TGTGCCAGCAGCGACGACCGACAGGGGACCTCCTACAATGAGCAGTTCTTC.

The chain combines TRBV6-6 with TRBJ2-5; D not resolved. Germline lookup yields CDR1 MNHNY and CDR2 SVGAGI (reference sequence). This CDR3 region has 15 residues. The germline V and J ends were trimmed by 6 bases and 11 bases, with 25 bases remaining between them. The chain's CDR3 is CASSSTSKLDNEQYF. CDR3 nucleotides: TGTGCCAGCAGCTCAACCTCTAAGCTAGACAATGAGCAGTACTTC.

This chain uses TRBV28 with TRBJ2-7, with TRBD1 matching over 9 bases. CDR1 is MDHEN, CDR2 SYDVKM, per germline. V shed 8 bases, J shed 1 base, and the junction held 3 bases outside the gene matches. CDR3 length: 13 amino acids. CDR3 nucleotides: TGTGCCAGCCTGGGGACAGGGTCCTACGAGCAGTACTTC. This encodes CASLGTGSYEQYF.

This clonotype came up a few times. The chain carries TRBV10-3 and TRBJ2-7; D uncertain. There are 11 residues in the CDR3. V shed 4 bases and J shed 3 bases, with 4 bases lying between them. In germline, CDR1 is ENHRY, CDR2 SYGVKD. The CDR3 region has the DNA TGTGCCATCAGTGTCAACTACGAGCAGTACTTC. Translating it yields CAISVNYEQYF.

The genes are TRBV2 and TRBJ1-4; D gene uncertain. The germline V and J ends were trimmed by 1 base and 0 bases, with 6 bases remaining between them. The germline gives CDR1 SNHLY, CDR2 FYNNEI. This CDR3 has 15 residues. The CDR3 reads CASSEEVSTNEKLFF. The CDR3 DNA is TGTGCCAGCAGTGAAGAGGTCTCAACTAATGAAAAACTGTTTTTT.

The gene calls are TRBV29-1 and TRBJ1-4; no clear D. CDR1 and CDR2 (germline): SQVTM, ANQGSEA. This CDR3 has 14 amino acids. Trimming took 1 base from V and 8 from J, leaving 14 bases between them. CDR3 bases: TGCAGCGTTGAAGTGGACCCGGCGAGGGAAAAACTGTTTTTT. Protein product: CSVEVDPAREKLFF.

The chain joins TRBV6-1 to TRBJ2-3; 7 positions match TRBD2. Per germline, CDR1 MNHNS and CDR2 SASEGT. The V gene end was trimmed by 8 bases and the J gene end by 1 base; junction bases not matched to a gene: 9. The CDR3 runs 15 residues. The CDR3 sequence is CASPSPRGGTDTQYF. For the CDR3, the DNA is TGTGCCAGCCCTTCCCCCCGGGGGGGCACAGATACGCAGTATTTT.

This clonotype was observed a few times. The gene calls are TRBV6-2 or TRBV6-3 and TRBJ1-1; no clear D. V was pared by 0 bases and J by 1 base, with 15 bases between. This CDR3 comprises 17 residues. The germline V gene has CDR1 MNHEY and CDR2 SVGEGT. The CDR3 protein is CASSYSEVVAGNTEAFF. The CDR3 DNA is TGTGCCAGCAGTTACTCGGAAGTCGTCGCGGGGAACACTGAAGCTTTCTTT.

V usage is TRBV6-2 or TRBV6-3 and J usage is TRBJ2-5, with D maybe TRBD2 (6 bases). The CDR3 loop spans 13 amino acids. V was shortened by 6 bases and J by 4 bases, with 12 bases between the two germline ends. Germline V gives CDR1 MNHEY, CDR2 SVGEGT. The chain's CDR3 is CASRTSSRETQYF. The CDR3 DNA reads as TGTGCCAGCAGGACTAGTTCAAGAGAGACCCAGTACTTC.

This clonotype was counted a single time. The chain recombines TRBV12-3 or TRBV12-4 with TRBJ1-5, with D unclear. The germline V and J ends were trimmed by 9 bases and 5 bases, with 8 bases remaining between them. The CDR3 consists of 11 residues. The CDR3 DNA sequence: TGTGCCAGTTCTGTCGATCAGCCCCAGCATTTT. It yields the protein CASSVDQPQHF.